This T cell receptor beta chain was profiled in a study of neurological immune-mediated disorders. 5'RACE generated cDNA with 10-nucleotide random UMIs. TCRdb re-called the 5' RACE reads with MiXCR, one entry per CDR3 protein. The sample carries fewer than 25,000 distinct CDR3 sequences, around 14% recorded once. Time point defined: technical triplicate 1. The sorted libraries were prepared using around 910,000 CD4+ or CD8+ T cells that had themselves been sorted. Study-level findings and limits: The most TCR clonal expansion was seen in HTLV-1-associated myelopathy, and the least was seen in multiple sclerosis, which fell below healthy controls.

The V end lost 4 bases, the J end lost 0 bases, and 11 bases lay between the germline ends. Germline lookup yields CDR1 SGHDT and CDR2 YYEEEE. The length of the CDR3 is 14 residues. This clonotype came up many times. Its specificity is not known. The source material was CD4+ T cells from blood. The rearrangement links TRBV5-6 to TRBJ2-7, with a tentative D call TRBD2 (6 bases). The receptor comes from a female donor with HTLV-1-associated myelopathy (HAM/TSP). The CDR3 DNA follows: TGTGCCAGCAGCCTTAGCGGTAGCTCCTACGAGCAGTACTTC. It encodes CASSLSGSSYEQYF. The full variable domain, with the rest looked up from reference TRBV5-6 and TRBJ2-7, is DAGVTQSPTHLIKTRGQQVTLRCSPKSGHDTVSWYQQALGQGPQFIFQYYEEEERQRGNFPDRFSGHQFPNYSSELNVNALLLGDSALYLCASSLSGSSYEQYFGPGTRLTVT.